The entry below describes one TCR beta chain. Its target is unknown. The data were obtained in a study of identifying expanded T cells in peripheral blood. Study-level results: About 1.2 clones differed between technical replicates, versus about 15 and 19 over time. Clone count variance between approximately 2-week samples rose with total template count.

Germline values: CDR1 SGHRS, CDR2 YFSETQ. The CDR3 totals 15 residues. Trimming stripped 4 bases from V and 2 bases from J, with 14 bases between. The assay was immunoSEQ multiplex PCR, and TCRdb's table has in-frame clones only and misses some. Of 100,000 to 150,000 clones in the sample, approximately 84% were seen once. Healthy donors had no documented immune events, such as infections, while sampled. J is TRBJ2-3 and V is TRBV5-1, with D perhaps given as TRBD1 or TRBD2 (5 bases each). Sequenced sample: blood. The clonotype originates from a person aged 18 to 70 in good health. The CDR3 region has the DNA TGCGCCAGCAGCGGGGGACCGCCCTACACAGATACGCAGTATTTT. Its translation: CASSGGPPYTDTQYF.